This T cell receptor beta chain was captured in a study of cytomegalovirus exposure and HLA in healthy donors. As to this clone: Its specificity is unknown.

Healthy bone marrow donors made up the donors. Study-level results: An analysis was carried out at a later point. It showed that HLA-associated TCR beta chains were more clonally expanded than equally common non-associated chains.

After removal of 5 bases from V and 3 bases from J, the junction contained 6 bases not matched to a gene. There are 15 residues in the CDR3. Germline assignment: CDR1 MDHEN and CDR2 SYDVKM. With 60 Vbeta and 13 Jbeta primers, the PCR was carried out. The data were produced by immunoSEQ multiplex PCR, yet TCRdb's version contains in-frame clones alone and is incomplete. The sample has about 130,000 clones, 70% to 80% seen once. The sample taken for sequencing was PBMCs. The clonotype originates from a man aged 25 to 40 in good health and CMV-seronegative. The J gene is TRBJ2-7, the V gene TRBV28, with 11 bases fitting TRBD1. The CDR3 spells CASSIPGQGVYEQYF. CDR3 DNA: TGTGCCAGCAGTATCCCGGGACAGGGGGTCTACGAGCAGTACTTC.